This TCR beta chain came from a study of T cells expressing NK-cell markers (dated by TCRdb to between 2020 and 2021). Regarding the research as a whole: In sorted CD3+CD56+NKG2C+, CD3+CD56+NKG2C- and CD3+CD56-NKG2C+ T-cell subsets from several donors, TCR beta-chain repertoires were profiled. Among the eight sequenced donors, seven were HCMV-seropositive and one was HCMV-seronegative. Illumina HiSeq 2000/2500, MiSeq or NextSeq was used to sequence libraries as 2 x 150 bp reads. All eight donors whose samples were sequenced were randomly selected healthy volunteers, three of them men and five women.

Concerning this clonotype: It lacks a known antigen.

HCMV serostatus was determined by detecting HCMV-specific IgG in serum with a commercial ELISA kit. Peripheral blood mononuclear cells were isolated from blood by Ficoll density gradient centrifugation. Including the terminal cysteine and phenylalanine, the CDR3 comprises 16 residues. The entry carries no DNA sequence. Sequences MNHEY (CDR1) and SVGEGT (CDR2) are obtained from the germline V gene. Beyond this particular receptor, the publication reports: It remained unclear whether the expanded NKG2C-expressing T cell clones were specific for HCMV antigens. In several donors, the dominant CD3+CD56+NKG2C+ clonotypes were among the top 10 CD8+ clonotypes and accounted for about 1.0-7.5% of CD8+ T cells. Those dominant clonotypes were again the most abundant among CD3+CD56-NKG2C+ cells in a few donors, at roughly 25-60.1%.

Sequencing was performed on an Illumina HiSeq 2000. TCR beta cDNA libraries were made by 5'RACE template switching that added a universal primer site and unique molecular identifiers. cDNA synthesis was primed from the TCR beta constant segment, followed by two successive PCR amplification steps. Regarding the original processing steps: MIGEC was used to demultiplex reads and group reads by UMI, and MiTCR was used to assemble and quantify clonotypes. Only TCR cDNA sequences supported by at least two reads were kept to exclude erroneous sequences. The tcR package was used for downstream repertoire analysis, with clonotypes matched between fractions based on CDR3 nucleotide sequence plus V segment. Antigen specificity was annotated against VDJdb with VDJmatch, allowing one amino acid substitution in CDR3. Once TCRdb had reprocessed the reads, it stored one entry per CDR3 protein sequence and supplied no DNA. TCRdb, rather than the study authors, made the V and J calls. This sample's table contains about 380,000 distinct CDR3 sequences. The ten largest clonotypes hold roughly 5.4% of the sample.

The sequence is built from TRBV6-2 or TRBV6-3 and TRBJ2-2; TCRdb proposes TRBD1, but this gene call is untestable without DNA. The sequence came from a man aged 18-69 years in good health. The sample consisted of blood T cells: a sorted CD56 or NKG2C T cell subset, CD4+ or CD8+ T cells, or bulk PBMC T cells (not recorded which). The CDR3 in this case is CASHTGTGHLTGELFF.